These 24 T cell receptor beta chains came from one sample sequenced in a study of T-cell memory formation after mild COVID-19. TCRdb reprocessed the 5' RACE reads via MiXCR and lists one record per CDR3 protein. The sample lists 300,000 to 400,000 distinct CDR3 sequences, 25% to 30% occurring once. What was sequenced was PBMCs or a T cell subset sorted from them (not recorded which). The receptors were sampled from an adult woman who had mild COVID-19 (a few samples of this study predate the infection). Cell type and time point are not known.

The CDR3 DNA follows: TGTGCCACCAGCAGAGAAGGTGGTTACGAGCAGTACTTC. This codes for CATSREGGYEQYF. This sequence joins TRBV15 and TRBJ2-7; D remains unclear. V lost 0 bases to trimming and J lost 4 bases, with 7 bases between them. CDR3 length equals 13 residues. CDR1 and CDR2 from the germline V gene are LNHNV and YYDKDF (reference sequence).

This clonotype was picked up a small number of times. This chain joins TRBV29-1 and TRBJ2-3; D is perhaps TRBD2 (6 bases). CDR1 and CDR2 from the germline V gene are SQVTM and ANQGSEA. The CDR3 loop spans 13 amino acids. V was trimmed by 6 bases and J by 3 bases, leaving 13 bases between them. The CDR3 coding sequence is TGCAGCGTGGCGGACTATTTTACAGATACGCAGTATTTT. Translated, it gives CSVADYFTDTQYF.

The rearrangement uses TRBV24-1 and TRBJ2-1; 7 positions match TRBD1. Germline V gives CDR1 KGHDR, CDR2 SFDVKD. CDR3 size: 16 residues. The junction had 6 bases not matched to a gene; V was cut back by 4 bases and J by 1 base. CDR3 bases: TGTGCCACCAGTGACCCCACAGGGGAGTCCTACAATGAGCAGTTCTTC. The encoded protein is CATSDPTGESYNEQFF.

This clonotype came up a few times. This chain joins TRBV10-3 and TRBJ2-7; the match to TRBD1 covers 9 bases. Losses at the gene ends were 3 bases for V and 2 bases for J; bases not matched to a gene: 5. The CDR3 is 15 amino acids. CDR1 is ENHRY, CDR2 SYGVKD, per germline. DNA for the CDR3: TGTGCCATCAGTGATGGGACAGGGAGTGCCTACGAGCAGTACTTC. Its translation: CAISDGTGSAYEQYF.

The DNA for the CDR3 is TGCGCCAGCAGCTTGTTCAGCGGGGGGGCCGGTTACAATGAGCAGTTCTTC. It codes for CASSLFSGGAGYNEQFF. V is TRBV5-1 and J is TRBJ2-1; TRBD2 matches at 10 bases. The V gene's germline CDR1 is SGHRS and CDR2 YFSETQ. Trimming took 1 base from V and 4 from J; bases not matched to a gene: 8. The CDR3 extends over 17 amino acids.

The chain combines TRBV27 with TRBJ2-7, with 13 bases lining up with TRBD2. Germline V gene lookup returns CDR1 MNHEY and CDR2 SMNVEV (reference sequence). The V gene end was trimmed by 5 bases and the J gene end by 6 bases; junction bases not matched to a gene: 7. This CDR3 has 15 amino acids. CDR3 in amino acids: CASSDPGLAGLEQYF. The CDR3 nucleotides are TGTGCCAGCAGTGATCCGGGACTAGCGGGACTCGAGCAGTACTTC.

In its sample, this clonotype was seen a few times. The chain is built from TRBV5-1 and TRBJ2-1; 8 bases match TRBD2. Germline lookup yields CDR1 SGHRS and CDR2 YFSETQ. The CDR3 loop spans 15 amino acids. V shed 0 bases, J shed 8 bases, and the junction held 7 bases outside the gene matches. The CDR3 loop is CASSLVLAGMDEQFF. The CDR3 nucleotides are TGCGCCAGCAGCTTGGTATTAGCGGGGATGGATGAGCAGTTCTTC.

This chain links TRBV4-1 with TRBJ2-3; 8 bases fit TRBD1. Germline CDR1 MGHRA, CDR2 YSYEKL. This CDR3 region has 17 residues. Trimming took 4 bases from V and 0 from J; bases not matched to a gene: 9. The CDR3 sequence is CASSPVKGQVSTDTQYF. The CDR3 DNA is TGCGCCAGCAGCCCAGTCAAGGGACAGGTTAGCACAGATACGCAGTATTTT.

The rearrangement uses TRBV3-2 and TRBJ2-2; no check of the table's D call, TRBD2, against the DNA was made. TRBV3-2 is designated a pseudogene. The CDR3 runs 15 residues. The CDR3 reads CASDQREGRVGELFF. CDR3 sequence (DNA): TGTGCCAGCGATCAGCGGGAGGGCCGGGTCGGGGAGCTGTTTTTT.

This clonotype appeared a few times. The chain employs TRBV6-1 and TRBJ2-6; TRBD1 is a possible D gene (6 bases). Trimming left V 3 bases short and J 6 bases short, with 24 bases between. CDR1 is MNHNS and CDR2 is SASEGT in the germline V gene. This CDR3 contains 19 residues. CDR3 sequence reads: CASSETGRIPYRAANVLTF. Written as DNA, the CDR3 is TGTGCCAGCAGTGAGACAGGTCGGATTCCCTATCGAGCGGCCAACGTCCTGACTTTC.

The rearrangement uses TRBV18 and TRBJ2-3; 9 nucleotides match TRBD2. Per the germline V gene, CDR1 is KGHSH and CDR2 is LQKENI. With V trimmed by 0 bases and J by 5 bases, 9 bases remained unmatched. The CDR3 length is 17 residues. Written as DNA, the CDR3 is TGTGCCAGCTCACCACCTCTTTTGACTAGCGGTCAAGATACGCAGTATTTT. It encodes CASSPPLLTSGQDTQYF.

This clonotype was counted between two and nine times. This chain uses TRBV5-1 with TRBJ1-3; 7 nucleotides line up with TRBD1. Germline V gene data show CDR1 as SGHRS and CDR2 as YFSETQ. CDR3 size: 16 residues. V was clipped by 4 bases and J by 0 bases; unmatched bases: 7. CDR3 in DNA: TGCGCCAGCAGCGGGGGACAGAGAACCTCTGGAAACACCATATATTTT. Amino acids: CASSGGQRTSGNTIYF.

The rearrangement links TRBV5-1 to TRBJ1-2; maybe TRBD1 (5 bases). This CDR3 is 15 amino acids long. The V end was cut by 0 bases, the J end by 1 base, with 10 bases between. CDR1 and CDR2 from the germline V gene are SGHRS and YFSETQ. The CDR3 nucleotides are TGCGCCAGCAGCTTGGAGTGGGGGATTAACTATGGCTACACCTTC. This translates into CASSLEWGINYGYTF. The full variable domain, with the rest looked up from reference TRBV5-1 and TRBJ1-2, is KAGVTQTPRYLIKTRGQQVTLSCSPISGHRSVSWYQQTPGQGLQFLFEYFSETQRNKGNFPGRFSGRQFSNSRSEMNVSTLELGDSALYLCASSLEWGINYGYTFGSGTRLTVV.

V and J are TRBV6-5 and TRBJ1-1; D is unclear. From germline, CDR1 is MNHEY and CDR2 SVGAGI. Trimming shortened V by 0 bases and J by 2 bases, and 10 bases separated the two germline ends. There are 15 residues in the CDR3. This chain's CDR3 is CASSYSYILNTEAFF. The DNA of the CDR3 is TGTGCCAGCAGTTACTCGTACATCTTAAACACTGAAGCTTTCTTT.

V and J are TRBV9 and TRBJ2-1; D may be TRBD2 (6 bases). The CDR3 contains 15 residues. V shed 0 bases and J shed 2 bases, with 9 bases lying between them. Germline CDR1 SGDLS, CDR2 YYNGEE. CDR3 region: CASSVGLGTYNEQFF. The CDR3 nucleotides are TGTGCCAGCAGCGTAGGACTAGGAACCTACAATGAGCAGTTCTTC. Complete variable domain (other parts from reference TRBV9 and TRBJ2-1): DSGVTQTPKHLITATGQRVTLRCSPRSGDLSVYWYQQSLDQGLQFLIQYYNGEERAKGNILERFSAQQFPDLHSELNLSSLELGDSALYFCASSVGLGTYNEQFFGPGTRLTVL.

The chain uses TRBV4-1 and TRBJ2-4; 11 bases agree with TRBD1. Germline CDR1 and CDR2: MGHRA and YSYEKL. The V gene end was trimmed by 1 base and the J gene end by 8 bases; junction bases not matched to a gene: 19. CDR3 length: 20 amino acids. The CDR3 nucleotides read TGCGCCAGCAGCCAAGCCCCATTGGGCAAGGACAGGGGGCGAGGATACATTCAGTACTTC. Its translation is CASSQAPLGKDRGRGYIQYF.

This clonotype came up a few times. The CDR3 loop reads CASSPRPRQTYEQYF. Here the CDR3 DNA reads TGTGCCAGCAGCCCCCGCCCACGGCAGACCTACGAGCAGTACTTC. The chain combines TRBV11-2 with TRBJ2-7; D unresolved. Germline V gives CDR1 SGHAT, CDR2 FQNNGV. This CDR3 spans 15 amino acids. V lost 5 bases and J lost 2, with 16 bases in between.

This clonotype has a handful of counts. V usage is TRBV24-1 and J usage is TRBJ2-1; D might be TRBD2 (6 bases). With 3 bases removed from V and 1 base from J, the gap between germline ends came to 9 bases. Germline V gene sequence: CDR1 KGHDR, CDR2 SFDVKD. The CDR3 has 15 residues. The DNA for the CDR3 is TGTGCCACCAGTGATACGGGAGCTTCCTACAATGAGCAGTTCTTC. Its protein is CATSDTGASYNEQFF.

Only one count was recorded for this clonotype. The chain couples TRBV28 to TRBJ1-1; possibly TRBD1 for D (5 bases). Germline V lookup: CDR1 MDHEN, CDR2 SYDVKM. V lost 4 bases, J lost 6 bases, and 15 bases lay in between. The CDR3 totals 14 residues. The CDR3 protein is CASSSWGGDAEAFF. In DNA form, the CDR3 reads TGTGCCAGCAGTTCATGGGGGGGGGACGCTGAAGCTTTCTTT.

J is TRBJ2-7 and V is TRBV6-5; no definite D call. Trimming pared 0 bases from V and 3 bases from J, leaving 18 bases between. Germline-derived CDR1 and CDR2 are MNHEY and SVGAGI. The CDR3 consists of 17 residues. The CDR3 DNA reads TGTGCCAGCAGTTACTCTTATGAAGAATATGGTGGCTACGAGCAGTACTTC. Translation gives CASSYSYEEYGGYEQYF.

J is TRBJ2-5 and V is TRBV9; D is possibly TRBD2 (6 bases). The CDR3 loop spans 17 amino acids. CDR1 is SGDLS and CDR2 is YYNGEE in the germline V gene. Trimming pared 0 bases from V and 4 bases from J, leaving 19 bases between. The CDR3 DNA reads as TGTGCCAGCAGCGTAGATGGGACTGCCTCGTGGGGAGAGACCCAGTACTTC. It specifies CASSVDGTASWGETQYF. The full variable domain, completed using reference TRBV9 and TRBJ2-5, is DSGVTQTPKHLITATGQRVTLRCSPRSGDLSVYWYQQSLDQGLQFLIQYYNGEERAKGNILERFSAQQFPDLHSELNLSSLELGDSALYFCASSVDGTASWGETQYFGPGTRLLVL.

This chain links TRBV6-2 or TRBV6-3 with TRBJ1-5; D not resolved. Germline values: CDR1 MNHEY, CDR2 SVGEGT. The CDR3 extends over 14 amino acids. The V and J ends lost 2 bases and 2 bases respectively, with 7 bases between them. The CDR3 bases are TGTGCCAGCAGTTACGTGACCCGCAATCAGCCCCAGCATTTT. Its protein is CASSYVTRNQPQHF.

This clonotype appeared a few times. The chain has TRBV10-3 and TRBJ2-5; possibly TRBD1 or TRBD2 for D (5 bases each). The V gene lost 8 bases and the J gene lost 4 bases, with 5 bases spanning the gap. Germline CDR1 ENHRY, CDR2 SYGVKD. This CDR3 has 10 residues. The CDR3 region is CAIGGETQYF. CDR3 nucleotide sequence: TGTGCCATCGGGGGAGAGACCCAGTACTTC.

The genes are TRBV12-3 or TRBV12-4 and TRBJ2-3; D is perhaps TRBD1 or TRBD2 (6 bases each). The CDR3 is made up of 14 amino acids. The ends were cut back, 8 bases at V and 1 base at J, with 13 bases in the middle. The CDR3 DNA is TGTGCCAGCCGCGAGGGGGGTGGCACAGATACGCAGTATTTT. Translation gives CASREGGGTDTQYF.